Listed below are T cell receptor beta chains from one sample, sequenced in a study of OX40 agonist ivuxolimab in advanced cancers. Here immunoSEQ multiplex PCR was the method, and the copy in TCRdb shows in-frame clones only, minus some. The sample has tens of thousands of clones, approximately 83% seen once. This sample comprised CD4+ or CD8+ T cells sorted from blood, obtained in a trial of the OX40 agonist ivuxolimab. The receptors were gathered from an adult with an advanced solid tumor such as melanoma, head and neck, liver or kidney cancer. Both conserved end residues are part of each CDR3. The D gene is left open where the match is weak. Rows may omit the clone size; those that give it use once, few, many or a size class.

CDR3 protein	CDR3 DNA	D gene	V gene	J gene	clone size	CDR3 length
CATSTERGPNYEQYF	TGTGCCACCAGCACCGAGAGGGGTCCTAACTACGAGCAGTACTTC	-	TRBV15	TRBJ2-7	-	15
CATSTPSGGFTDTQYF	TGTGCCACCAGCACACCTAGCGGGGGCTTCACAGATACGCAGTATTTT	TRBD2	TRBV15	TRBJ2-3	-	16
CASSSLGGSSSYEQYF	TGTGCCAGCAGCTCCCTCGGGGGTAGTTCTTCCTACGAGCAGTACTTC	-	TRBV13	TRBJ2-7	-	16
CASSFGGGSPNEQFF	TGTGCCAGCAGTTTCGGCGGGGGGAGCCCCAATGAGCAGTTCTTC	TRBD2	TRBV27	TRBJ2-1	-	15
CATSRPPGTGTKETQYF	TGTGCCACCAGCAGACCTCCCGGGACAGGAACTAAAGAGACCCAGTACTTC	TRBD1	TRBV15	TRBJ2-5	once	17
CASSFPARQGGRSPLHF	TGTGCCAGCAGCTTCCCGGCACGACAGGGAGGACGATCACCCCTCCACTTT	TRBD1	TRBV11-2	TRBJ1-6	-	17
CASRVLNSPLHF	TGTGCCAGCAGGGTACTTAATTCACCCCTCCACTTT	-	TRBV27	TRBJ1-6	-	12
CASSVGGSGGAETQYF	TGTGCCAGCAGCGTAGGAGGTAGCGGGGGGGCAGAGACCCAGTACTTC	TRBD2	TRBV9	TRBJ2-5	-	16
CATSRDLTGSETQYF	TGTGCCACCAGCAGAGATCTGACAGGGTCAGAGACCCAGTACTTC	TRBD1	TRBV15	TRBJ2-5	-	15
CASSLPERGVLTDTQYF	TGTGCCAGCAGCTTACCTGAGCGGGGGGTTCTGACAGATACGCAGTATTTT	TRBD2	TRBV7-2	TRBJ2-3	-	17
CASSEWVGRLGNQPQHF	TGTGCCAGCAGTGAATGGGTGGGGCGCCTAGGCAATCAGCCCCAGCATTTT	-	TRBV6-1	TRBJ1-5	-	17
CASSLTPAFSYEQYF	TGTGCCAGCAGCTTAACCCCAGCATTCTCCTACGAGCAGTACTTC	-	TRBV5-5	TRBJ2-7	-	15
CASKLRYTGELFF	TGTGCCAGCAAATTACGGTACACCGGGGAGCTGTTTTTT	-	TRBV14	TRBJ2-2	-	13
CASSGDRGPNEQFF	TGTGCCAGCAGCGGGGACAGGGGGCCCAATGAGCAGTTCTTC	TRBD1	TRBV5-4	TRBJ2-1	-	14
CASSFYENTGELFF	TGTGCCAGCAGCTTCTACGAAAACACCGGGGAGCTGTTTTTT	-	TRBV7-9	TRBJ2-2	-	14
CASSSTGYTSEQYF	TGCGCCAGCAGCTCGACAGGGTATACTTCCGAGCAGTACTTC	TRBD1	TRBV5-1	TRBJ2-7	-	14
CASSLGQLSGANVLTF	TGTGCCAGCAGCTTAGGACAGCTTTCTGGGGCCAACGTCCTGACTTTC	-	TRBV7-7	TRBJ2-6	-	16
CASSLSGTSAYEQYF	TGTGCCAGCAGCTTATCCGGGACTAGCGCGTACGAGCAGTACTTC	TRBD2	TRBV9	TRBJ2-7	-	15
CASSTSGQPLYGYTF	TGTGCCAGTAGTACGTCGGGACAACCTCTCTATGGCTACACCTTC	-	TRBV19	TRBJ1-2	-	15
CASSLVGEDYGYTF	TGCGCCAGCAGCTTGGTTGGGGAGGACTATGGCTACACCTTC	-	TRBV5-1	TRBJ1-2	-	14
CASSEYGTGVDTGELFF	TGTGCCAGCAGTGAATATGGGACAGGGGTTGACACCGGGGAGCTGTTTTTT	TRBD1	TRBV25-1	TRBJ2-2	-	17
CASSKTGDDYEQYF	TGCGCCAGCAGTAAAACAGGGGACGACTACGAGCAGTACTTC	TRBD1	TRBV23-1	TRBJ2-7	-	14
CASSLAGAANYGYTF	TGTGCCAGCAGTTTAGCCGGGGCAGCTAACTATGGCTACACCTTC	-	TRBV28	TRBJ1-2	-	15
CATLTRDGYTF	TGTGCCACTCTTACCAGGGATGGCTACACCTTC	-	TRBV27	TRBJ1-2	-	11
CASSNRAVQGIYGYTF	TGTGCCAGCAGCAATAGAGCGGTACAGGGGATCTATGGCTACACCTTC	TRBD1	TRBV7-9	TRBJ1-2	-	16
CASSQTSGGTVTQYF	TGTGCCAGCAGCCAAACTAGCGGGGGCACAGTTACGCAGTATTTT	TRBD2	TRBV11-2	TRBJ2-3	once	15
CASSVQGGSTEAFF	TGTGCCAGCAGCGTTCAGGGAGGGAGCACTGAAGCTTTCTTT	-	TRBV9	TRBJ1-1	-	14
CASMWLRNTEAFF	TGTGCCAGCATGTGGTTAAGAAACACTGAAGCTTTCTTT	-	TRBV6-1	TRBJ1-1	medium-sized	13
CASSVVRGSMNTEAFF	TGTGCCAGCAGCGTAGTTCGGGGCTCCATGAACACTGAAGCTTTCTTT	-	TRBV9	TRBJ1-1	-	16
CASSGRAHLEQYF	TGTGCCAGCAGTGGGCGCGCACACCTCGAGCAGTACTTC	-	TRBV7-8	TRBJ2-7	-	13
CAWGRDRGIGELFF	TGTGCCTGGGGCCGGGACAGGGGTATCGGGGAGCTGTTTTTT	TRBD1	TRBV30	TRBJ2-2	-	14
CASSVTLDRPANTEAFF	TGTGCCAGCAGCGTAACGTTGGACAGGCCGGCGAACACTGAAGCTTTCTTT	TRBD1	TRBV7-9	TRBJ1-1	-	17
CASSGSYSYEQYF	TGCGCCAGCAGCGGATCCTATTCCTACGAGCAGTACTTC	-	TRBV4-1	TRBJ2-7	-	13
CATSRVRSPNTEAFF	TGTGCCACCAGCAGAGTTCGGAGTCCGAACACTGAAGCTTTCTTT	-	TRBV15	TRBJ1-1	-	15
CASSLPRERLAGEHNEQFF	TGTGCCAGCAGCTTACCTAGAGAAAGACTAGCGGGGGAGCACAATGAGCAGTTCTTC	TRBD2	TRBV7-2	TRBJ2-1	-	19
CASSPGTSVEQYF	TGTGCCAGCAGCCCCGGGACTAGCGTTGAGCAGTACTTC	TRBD2	TRBV7-6	TRBJ2-7	-	13
CASSWVDRGTEAFF	TGCGCCAGCAGCTGGGTGGACAGGGGCACTGAAGCTTTCTTT	TRBD1	TRBV5-1	TRBJ1-1	-	14
CASSYGQGIGATEAFF	TGTGCCAGCAGTTACGGACAGGGGATTGGGGCCACTGAAGCTTTCTTT	TRBD1	TRBV6-6	TRBJ1-1	once	16
CASSPAGGYEQYF	TGTGCCAGCAGCCCGGCGGGCGGCTACGAGCAGTACTTC	-	TRBV27	TRBJ2-7	-	13
CSVEGDFTGFGGYTF	TGCAGCGTTGAGGGAGATTTTACAGGGTTCGGGGGCTACACCTTC	-	TRBV29-1	TRBJ1-2	once	15
CASSWVAGYSEQFF	TGTGCCAGCAGTTGGGTTGCAGGGTATAGTGAGCAGTTCTTC	-	TRBV6-5	TRBJ2-1	-	14
CASSVGVDREGSPLHF	TGTGCCAGCAGTGTCGGTGTGGACAGGGAGGGTTCACCCCTCCACTTT	TRBD1	TRBV27	TRBJ1-6	-	16
CASSPPGTSGQETQYF	TGTGCCAGCAGTCCCCCGGGGACTAGCGGACAAGAGACCCAGTACTTC	TRBD2	TRBV27	TRBJ2-5	few	16
CASSPMTSGGSHEQFF	TGTGCCAGCAGCCCGATGACTAGCGGGGGGTCGCATGAGCAGTTCTTC	TRBD2	TRBV5-6	TRBJ2-1	-	16
CATGAARLTDTQYF	TGTGCCACCGGGGCCGCTAGACTCACAGATACGCAGTATTTT	-	TRBV6-5	TRBJ2-3	-	14
CASSWGPFAYEQYF	TGTGCCAGCAGTTGGGGACCCTTCGCCTACGAGCAGTACTTC	-	TRBV27	TRBJ2-7	-	14
CASSAGTSGGAQETQYF	TGTGCCAGCAGCGCCGGGACTAGCGGGGGGGCTCAAGAGACCCAGTACTTC	TRBD2	TRBV7-2	TRBJ2-5	-	17
CASSQVSSDPRNEQFF	TGCGCCAGCAGCCAAGTCAGTTCCGACCCCCGGAATGAGCAGTTCTTC	-	TRBV4-1	TRBJ2-1	-	16
CASSQGREGEKLFF	TGCGCCAGCAGCCAAGGCAGGGAAGGCGAAAAACTGTTTTTT	-	TRBV4-1	TRBJ1-4	-	14
CASSLLGGGYTDTQYF	TGTGCCAGCAGTCTTTTGGGGGGCGGCTACACAGATACGCAGTATTTT	-	TRBV9	TRBJ2-3	-	16
CASSPGQGDTEAFF	TGCGCCAGCAGCCCGGGACAGGGGGACACTGAAGCTTTCTTT	TRBD1	TRBV4-1	TRBJ1-1	few	14
CASSLFNRGPRETQYF	TGTGCCAGCAGCTTGTTTAACAGGGGACCCCGGGAGACCCAGTACTTC	TRBD1	TRBV5-6	TRBJ2-5	-	16